This TCR beta chain was profiled in a study of T-cell reconstitution after alpha-beta-depleted transplantation in children. There are a few counts of this clonotype. As it was prepared, the TCRbeta library received unique molecular identifiers. TCRdb analysed the PCR reads with MiXCR anew, one entry per CDR3 protein. The sample gives 300,000 to 400,000 distinct CDR3 sequences, 15% to 20% of which show up once; roughly 41% is in the top ten. Trimming shortened V by 4 bases and J by 2 bases, and 16 bases separated the two germline ends. Germline V gives CDR1 SGHKS, CDR2 YYEKEE (reference sequence). The CDR3 totals 15 residues.

The source material was PBMCs, mostly from graft donor cells, sampled 360 days after TCRalphabeta/CD19-depleted stem cell transplant. The rearrangement uses TRBV5-5 and TRBJ2-7; D remains unclear. The receptor was derived from a male patient between 2 and 15 years old who had a stem cell transplant for acute lymphoblastic leukemia, so the T cells may come from the graft donor. CDR3 sequence reads: CASSPGVVGPYEQYF. The DNA of the CDR3 is TGTGCCAGCAGCCCTGGTGTAGTAGGGCCCTACGAGCAGTACTTC. The full variable domain, completed using reference TRBV5-5 and TRBJ2-7, is DAGVTQSPTHLIKTRGQQVTLRCSPISGHKSVSWYQQVLGQGPQFIFQYYEKEERGRGNFPDRFSARQFPNYSSELNVNALLLGDSALYLCASSPGVVGPYEQYFGPGTRLTVT.